This passage covers 9 T cell receptor beta chains from one sample sequenced in a study of Graves' ophthalmopathy and Graves' hyperthyroidism. Amplification of TCR beta CDR3 regions used RNA transcripts. Second-round multiplex PCR followed a first-round RT-PCR using HTBI primers. TCRdb itself ran the multiplex PCR reads through MiXCR, one entry per CDR3 protein. Of about 620,000 distinct CDR3 sequences in the sample, about 24% were seen once. The specimen sequenced was peripheral blood. Source of these receptors: a woman aged 18-35 years with stable Graves' hyperthyroidism. Some clones in this sample may be carry-over from other donors' samples.

The table lists this clonotype with a few counts. The chain recombines TRBV9 with TRBJ2-1; 12 positions agree with TRBD1. CDR1 SGDLS and CDR2 YYNGEE come from the germline V gene. The CDR3 loop spans 15 amino acids. With V trimmed by 4 bases and J by 8 bases, 7 bases remained unmatched. The CDR3 DNA reads as TGTGCCAGCAGCTCCCGGGACAGGGGGCTTGATGAGCAGTTCTTC. Translated, it gives CASSSRDRGLDEQFF.

The genes are TRBV5-5 and TRBJ2-4, with a weak D call TRBD2 (5 bases). Germline V lookup: CDR1 SGHKS, CDR2 YYEKEE (reference sequence). CDR3 size: 16 residues. V lost 5 bases to trimming and J lost 0 bases, with 15 bases between them. The DNA of the CDR3 is TGTGCCAGCAGTCGGGGAACCCCTGTAGCCAAAAACATTCAGTACTTC. It is translated as CASSRGTPVAKNIQYF.

This clonotype has ten or more counts. This chain joins TRBV2 and TRBJ1-3; no clear D. Germline V gives CDR1 SNHLY, CDR2 FYNNEI. There are 14 residues in the CDR3. The V end lost 5 bases, the J end lost 5 bases, and 13 bases lay between the germline ends. CDR3 nucleotide sequence: TGTGCCAGCAGTATTCAGGAGACTAGAAACACCATATATTTT. Translated, it gives CASSIQETRNTIYF. Looking up the rest from reference TRBV2 and TRBJ1-3 gives the full variable domain: EPEVTQTPSHQVTQMGQEVILRCVPISNHLYFYWYRQILGQKVEFLVSFYNNEISEKSEIFDDQFSVERPDGSNFTLKIRSTKLEDSAMYFCASSIQETRNTIYFGEGSWLTVV.

This clonotype was detected ten times or more. The chain uses TRBV7-9 and TRBJ2-7, with 9 nucleotides matching TRBD1. The germline gives CDR1 SEHNR, CDR2 FQNEAQ (reference sequence). V shed 3 bases, J shed 7 bases, and the junction held 7 bases outside the gene matches. This CDR3 has 14 amino acids. DNA for the CDR3: TGTGCCAGCAGCTTGGGACAGGGCTACGTAGAGCAGTACTTC. Residues: CASSLGQGYVEQYF.

This clonotype was detected many times. The V and J genes are TRBV9 and TRBJ2-7, with a tentative D call TRBD1 (5 bases). Germline V CDR1 and CDR2: SGDLS, YYNGEE. CDR3 size: 15 residues. With 0 bases removed from V and 1 base from J, the gap between germline ends came to 11 bases. CDR3 coding DNA: TGTGCCAGCAGCGTAGCAGCAGGGTGGTCCTACGAGCAGTACTTC. This codes for CASSVAAGWSYEQYF.

In its sample, this clonotype was seen a few times. A much larger clone is a single base away; this may be a read error. The rearrangement uses TRBV11-2 and TRBJ2-5, with a tentative D call TRBD2 (5 bases). This CDR3 has 16 residues. Germline CDR1 SGHAT, CDR2 FQNNGV. The V and J ends lost 7 bases and 4 bases respectively, with 22 bases between them. The CDR3 DNA reads TGTGCCAGCAACCCAACTCTAGCAAGCCCCGGAGAGACCCAGTACTTC. It codes for CASNPTLASPGETQYF.

This clonotype was observed at least ten times. The chain employs TRBV12-3 or TRBV12-4 and TRBJ1-6; D is undetermined. The CDR3 loop spans 13 amino acids. Trimming took 4 bases from V and 8 from J, leaving 9 bases between them. CDR3 region: CASSYQGDSPLHF. CDR3 DNA sequence: TGTGCCAGCAGTTACCAAGGAGATTCACCCCTCCACTTT.

The sample holds a few counts of this clonotype. Just one base apart from a much larger clone, this may be a read error. The chain's CDR3 is CASSDGQGQKTQYF. In DNA, the CDR3 is TGTGCCAGCAGCGATGGGCAGGGGCAAAAGACCCAGTACTTC. The chain joins TRBV11-2 to TRBJ2-5; possible D gene TRBD1, 6 bases. The V end lost 5 bases, the J end lost 6 bases, and 16 bases lay between the germline ends. Germline V gene data show CDR1 as SGHAT and CDR2 as FQNNGV. The CDR3 is 14 residues long.

The chain joins TRBV7-9 to TRBJ1-5; D ambiguous. Germline assignment: CDR1 SEHNR and CDR2 FQNEAQ (reference sequence). The CDR3 has 15 residues. V was pared by 5 bases and J by 0 bases, with 11 bases between. The CDR3 nucleotides read TGTGCCAGCAGCCCTGGCTCGTCTAGCAATCAGCCCCAGCATTTT. Residues: CASSPGSSSNQPQHF.